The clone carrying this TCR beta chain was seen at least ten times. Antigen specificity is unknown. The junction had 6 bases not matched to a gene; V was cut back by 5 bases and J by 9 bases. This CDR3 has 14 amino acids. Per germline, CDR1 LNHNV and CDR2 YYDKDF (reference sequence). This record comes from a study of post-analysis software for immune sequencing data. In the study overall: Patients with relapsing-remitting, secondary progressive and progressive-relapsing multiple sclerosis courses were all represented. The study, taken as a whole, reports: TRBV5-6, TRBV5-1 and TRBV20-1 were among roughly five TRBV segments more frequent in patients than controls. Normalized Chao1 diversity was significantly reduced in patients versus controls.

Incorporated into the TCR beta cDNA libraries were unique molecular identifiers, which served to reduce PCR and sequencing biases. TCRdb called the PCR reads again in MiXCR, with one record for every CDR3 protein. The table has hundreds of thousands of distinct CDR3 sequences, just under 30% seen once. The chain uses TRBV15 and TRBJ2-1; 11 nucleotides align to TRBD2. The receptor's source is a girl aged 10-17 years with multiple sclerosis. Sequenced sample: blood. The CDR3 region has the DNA TGTGCCACCAGCGTAGCGGGGGGGCTCTCTGAGCAGTTCTTC. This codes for CATSVAGGLSEQFF.